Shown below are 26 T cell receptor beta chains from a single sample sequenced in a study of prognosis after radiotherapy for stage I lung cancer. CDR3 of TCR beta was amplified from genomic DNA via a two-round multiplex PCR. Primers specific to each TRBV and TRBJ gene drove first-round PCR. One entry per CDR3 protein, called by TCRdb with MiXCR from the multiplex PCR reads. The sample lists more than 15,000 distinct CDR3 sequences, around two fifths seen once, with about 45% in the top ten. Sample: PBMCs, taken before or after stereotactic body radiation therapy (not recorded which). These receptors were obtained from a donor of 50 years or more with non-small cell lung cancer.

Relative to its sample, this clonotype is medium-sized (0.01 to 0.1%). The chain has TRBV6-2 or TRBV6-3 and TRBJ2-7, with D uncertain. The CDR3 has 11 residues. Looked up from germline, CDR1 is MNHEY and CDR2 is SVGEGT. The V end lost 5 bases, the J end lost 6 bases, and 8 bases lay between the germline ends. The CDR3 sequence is CASSVGAEQYF. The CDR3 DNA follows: TGTGCCAGCAGTGTAGGTGCCGAGCAGTACTTC.

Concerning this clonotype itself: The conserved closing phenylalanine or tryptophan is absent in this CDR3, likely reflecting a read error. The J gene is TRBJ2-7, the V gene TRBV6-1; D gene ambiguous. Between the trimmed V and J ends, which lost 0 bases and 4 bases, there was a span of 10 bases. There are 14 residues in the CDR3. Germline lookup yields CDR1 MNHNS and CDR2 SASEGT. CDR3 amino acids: CASSEAQYGYEQYL. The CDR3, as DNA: TGTGCCAGCAGTGAAGCCCAGTACGGGTACGAGCAGTACTTG.

The CDR3 loop is CASSPTLGSYEQYF. The CDR3 DNA follows: TGTGCCAGCAGCCCGACGTTGGGCTCCTACGAGCAGTACTTC. J is TRBJ2-7 and V is TRBV6-1; D is unresolved. V lost 6 bases and J lost 0, with 12 bases in between. This CDR3 is built from 14 residues. Germline lookup yields CDR1 MNHNS and CDR2 SASEGT.

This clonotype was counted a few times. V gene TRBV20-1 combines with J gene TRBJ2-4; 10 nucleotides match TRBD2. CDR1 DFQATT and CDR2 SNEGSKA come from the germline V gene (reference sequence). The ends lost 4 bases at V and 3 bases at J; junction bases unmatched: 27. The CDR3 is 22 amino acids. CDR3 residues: CSAIPTGRPSGSGAEIKNIQYF. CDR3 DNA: TGCAGTGCTATCCCAACAGGGCGGCCTAGCGGGAGCGGGGCCGAAATCAAAAACATTCAGTACTTC.

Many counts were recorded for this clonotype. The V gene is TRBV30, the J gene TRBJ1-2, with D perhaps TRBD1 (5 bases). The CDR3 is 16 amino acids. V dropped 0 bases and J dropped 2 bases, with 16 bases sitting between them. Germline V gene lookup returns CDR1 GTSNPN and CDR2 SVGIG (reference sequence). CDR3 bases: TGTGCCTGGAGTGTACAGTGGGGACGGCCCAACTATGGCTACACCTTC. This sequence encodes CAWSVQWGRPNYGYTF.

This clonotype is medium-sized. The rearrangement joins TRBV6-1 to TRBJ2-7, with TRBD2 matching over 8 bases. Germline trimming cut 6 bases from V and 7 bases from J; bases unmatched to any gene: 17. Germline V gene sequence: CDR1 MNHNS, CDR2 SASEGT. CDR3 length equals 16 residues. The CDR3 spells CASSRGAGGPTGEQYF. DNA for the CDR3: TGTGCCAGCAGCCGTGGGGCGGGAGGACCTACGGGGGAGCAGTACTTC.

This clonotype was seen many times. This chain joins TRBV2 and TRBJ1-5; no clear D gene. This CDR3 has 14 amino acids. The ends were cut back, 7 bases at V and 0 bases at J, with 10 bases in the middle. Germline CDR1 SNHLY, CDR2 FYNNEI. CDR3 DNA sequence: TGTGCCAGCAAGGAAGGGAATAGCAATCAGCCCCAGCATTTT. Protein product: CASKEGNSNQPQHF. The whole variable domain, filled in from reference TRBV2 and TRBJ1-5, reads EPEVTQTPSHQVTQMGQEVILRCVPISNHLYFYWYRQILGQKVEFLVSFYNNEISEKSEIFDDQFSVERPDGSNFTLKIRSTKLEDSAMYFCASKEGNSNQPQHFGDGTRLSIL.

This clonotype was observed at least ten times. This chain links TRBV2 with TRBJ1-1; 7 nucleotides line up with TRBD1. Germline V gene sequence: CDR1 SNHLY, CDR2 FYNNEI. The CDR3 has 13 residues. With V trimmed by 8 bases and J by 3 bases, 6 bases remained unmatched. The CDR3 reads CASLYTGDTEAFF. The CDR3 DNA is TGTGCCAGCCTCTATACAGGGGACACTGAAGCTTTCTTT.

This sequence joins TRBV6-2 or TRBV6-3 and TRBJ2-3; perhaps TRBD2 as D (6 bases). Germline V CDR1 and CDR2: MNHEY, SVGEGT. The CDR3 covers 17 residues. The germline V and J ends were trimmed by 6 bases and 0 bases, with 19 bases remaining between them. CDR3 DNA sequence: TGTGCCAGCAGCCCACTAGCACTACGGGGTAGCACAGATACGCAGTATTTT. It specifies CASSPLALRGSTDTQYF.

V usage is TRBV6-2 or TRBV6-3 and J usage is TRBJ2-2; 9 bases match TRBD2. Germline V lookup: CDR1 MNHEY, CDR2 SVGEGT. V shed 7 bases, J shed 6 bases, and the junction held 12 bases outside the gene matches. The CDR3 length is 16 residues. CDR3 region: CASIPRTSVSSGELFF. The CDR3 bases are TGTGCCAGCATTCCTCGGACTAGCGTGAGCTCCGGGGAGCTGTTTTTT.

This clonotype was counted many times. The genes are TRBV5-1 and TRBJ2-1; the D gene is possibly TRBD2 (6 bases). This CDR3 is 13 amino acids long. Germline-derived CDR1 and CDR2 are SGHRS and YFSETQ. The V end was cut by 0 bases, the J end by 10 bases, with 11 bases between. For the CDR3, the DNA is TGCGCCAGCAGCTTGGAGGGTAGCGGAGAGCAGTTCTTC. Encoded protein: CASSLEGSGEQFF.

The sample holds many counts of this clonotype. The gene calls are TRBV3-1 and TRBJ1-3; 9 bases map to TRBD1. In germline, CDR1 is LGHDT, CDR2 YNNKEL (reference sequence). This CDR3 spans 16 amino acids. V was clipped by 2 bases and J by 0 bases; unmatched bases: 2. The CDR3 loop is CASSQKTGGSGNTIYF. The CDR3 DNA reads TGTGCCAGCAGCCAAAAGACAGGGGGCTCTGGAAACACCATATATTTT.

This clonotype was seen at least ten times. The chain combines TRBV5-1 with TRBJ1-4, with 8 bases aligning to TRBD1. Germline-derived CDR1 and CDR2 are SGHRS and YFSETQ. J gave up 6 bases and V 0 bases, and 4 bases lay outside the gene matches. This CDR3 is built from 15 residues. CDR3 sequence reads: CASSLGSGGYEKLFF. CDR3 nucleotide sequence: TGCGCCAGCAGCTTGGGGTCAGGGGGCTATGAAAAACTGTTTTTT.

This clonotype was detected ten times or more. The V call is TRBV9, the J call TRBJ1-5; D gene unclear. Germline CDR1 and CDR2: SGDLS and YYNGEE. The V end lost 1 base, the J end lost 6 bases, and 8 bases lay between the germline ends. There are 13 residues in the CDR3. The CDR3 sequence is CASSVSPGQPQHF. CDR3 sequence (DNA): TGTGCCAGCAGCGTATCTCCCGGTCAGCCCCAGCATTTT.

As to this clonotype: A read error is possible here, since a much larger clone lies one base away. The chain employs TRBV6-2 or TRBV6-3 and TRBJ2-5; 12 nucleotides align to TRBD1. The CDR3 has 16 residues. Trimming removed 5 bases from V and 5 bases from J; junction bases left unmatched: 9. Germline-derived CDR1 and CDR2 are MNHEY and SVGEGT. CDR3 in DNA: TGTGCCAGCAGTGAAACCGGGACAGGGGGCTCCGAGACCCAGTACTTC. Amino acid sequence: CASSETGTGGSETQYF.

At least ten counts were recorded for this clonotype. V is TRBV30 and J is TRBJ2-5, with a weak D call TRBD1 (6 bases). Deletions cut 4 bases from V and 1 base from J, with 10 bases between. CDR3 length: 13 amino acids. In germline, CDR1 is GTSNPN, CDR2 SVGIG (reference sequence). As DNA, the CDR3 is TGTGCCTGGAATGGGACACCCCAAGAGACCCAGTACTTC. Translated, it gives CAWNGTPQETQYF.

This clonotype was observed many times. CDR3 in DNA: TGTGCCAGCAGTTTTTTCGGGGGCGCCCCGAGGGAAAAACTGTTTTTT. It translates to CASSFFGGAPREKLFF. This rearrangement joins TRBV28 to TRBJ1-4, with D maybe TRBD1 (6 bases). Germline CDR1 MDHEN, CDR2 SYDVKM. The germline V and J ends were trimmed by 3 bases and 8 bases, with 19 bases remaining between them. CDR3 length equals 16 residues. Using reference TRBV28 and TRBJ1-4 for the parts outside the CDR3, the full variable domain is DVKVTQSSRYLVKRTGEKVFLECVQDMDHENMFWYRQDPGLGLRLIYFSYDVKMKEKGDIPEGYSVSREKKERFSLILESASTNQTSMYLCASSFFGGAPREKLFFGSGTQLSVL.

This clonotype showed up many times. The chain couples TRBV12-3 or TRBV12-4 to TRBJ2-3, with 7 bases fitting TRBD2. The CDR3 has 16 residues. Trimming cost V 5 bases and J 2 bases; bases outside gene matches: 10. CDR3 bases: TGTGCCAGCAGTCAAGGGACTAAACCTAACACAGATACGCAGTATTTT. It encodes CASSQGTKPNTDTQYF.

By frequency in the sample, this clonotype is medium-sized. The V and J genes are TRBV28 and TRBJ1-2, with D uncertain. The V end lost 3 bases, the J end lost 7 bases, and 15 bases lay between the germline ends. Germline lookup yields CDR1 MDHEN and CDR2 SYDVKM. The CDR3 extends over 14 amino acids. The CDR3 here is CASSFRTPVGGYTF. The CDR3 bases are TGTGCCAGCAGTTTCAGGACCCCGGTGGGTGGCTACACCTTC.

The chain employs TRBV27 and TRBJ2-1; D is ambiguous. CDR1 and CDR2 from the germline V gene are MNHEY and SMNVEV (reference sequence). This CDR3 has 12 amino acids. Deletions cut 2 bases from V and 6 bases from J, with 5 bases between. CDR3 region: CASSLLGNEQFF. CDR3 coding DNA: TGTGCCAGCAGTTTACTAGGCAATGAGCAGTTCTTC.

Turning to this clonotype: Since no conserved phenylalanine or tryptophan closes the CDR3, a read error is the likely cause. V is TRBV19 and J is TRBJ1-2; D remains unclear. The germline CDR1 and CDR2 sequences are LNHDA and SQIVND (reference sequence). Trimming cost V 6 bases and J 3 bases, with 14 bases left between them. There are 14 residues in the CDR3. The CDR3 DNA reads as TGTGCCAGTAGGAGGTATTTTAGTGACTATGGCTACACCCTC. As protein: CASRRYFSDYGYTL.

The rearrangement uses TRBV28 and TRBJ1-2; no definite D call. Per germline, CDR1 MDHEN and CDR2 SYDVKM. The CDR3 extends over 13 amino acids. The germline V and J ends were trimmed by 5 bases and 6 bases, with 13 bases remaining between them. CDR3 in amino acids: CASSPSVWDGYTF. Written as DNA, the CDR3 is TGTGCCAGCAGTCCATCGGTCTGGGATGGCTACACCTTC.

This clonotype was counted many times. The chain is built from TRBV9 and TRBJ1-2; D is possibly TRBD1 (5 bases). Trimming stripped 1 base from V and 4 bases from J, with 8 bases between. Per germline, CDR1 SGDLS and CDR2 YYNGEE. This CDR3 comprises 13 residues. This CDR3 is CASSVQGGYGYTF. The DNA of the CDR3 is TGTGCCAGCAGCGTACAGGGAGGCTATGGCTACACCTTC.

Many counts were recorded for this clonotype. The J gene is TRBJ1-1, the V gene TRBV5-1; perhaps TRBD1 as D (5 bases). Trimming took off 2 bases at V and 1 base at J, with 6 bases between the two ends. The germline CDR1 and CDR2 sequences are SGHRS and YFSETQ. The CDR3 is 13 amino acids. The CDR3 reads CASSFQGNTEAFF. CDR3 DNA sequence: TGCGCCAGCAGCTTCCAGGGGAACACTGAAGCTTTCTTT.

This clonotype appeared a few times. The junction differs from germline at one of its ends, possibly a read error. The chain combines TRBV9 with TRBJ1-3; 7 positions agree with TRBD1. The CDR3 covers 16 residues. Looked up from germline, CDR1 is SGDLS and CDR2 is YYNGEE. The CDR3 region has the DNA TGTGTCAGCAGCCGCTTGGGGGACAGCTCTGGAAACACCATATATTTT. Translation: CVSSRLGDSSGNTIYF. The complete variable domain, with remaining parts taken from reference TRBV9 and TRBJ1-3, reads DSGVTQTPKHLITATGQRVTLRCSPRSGDLSVYWYQQSLDQGLQFLIQYYNGEERAKGNILERFSAQQFPDLHSELNLSSLELGDSALYFCVSSRLGDSSGNTIYFGEGSWLTVV.

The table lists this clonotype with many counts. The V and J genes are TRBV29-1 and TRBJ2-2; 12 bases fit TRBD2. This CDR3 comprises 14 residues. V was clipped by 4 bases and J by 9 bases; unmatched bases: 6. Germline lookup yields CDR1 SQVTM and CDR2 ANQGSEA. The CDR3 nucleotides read TGCAGCGTTGGCGCTAGCGGGGGGGCCAGGGAGCTGTTTTTT. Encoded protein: CSVGASGGARELFF.